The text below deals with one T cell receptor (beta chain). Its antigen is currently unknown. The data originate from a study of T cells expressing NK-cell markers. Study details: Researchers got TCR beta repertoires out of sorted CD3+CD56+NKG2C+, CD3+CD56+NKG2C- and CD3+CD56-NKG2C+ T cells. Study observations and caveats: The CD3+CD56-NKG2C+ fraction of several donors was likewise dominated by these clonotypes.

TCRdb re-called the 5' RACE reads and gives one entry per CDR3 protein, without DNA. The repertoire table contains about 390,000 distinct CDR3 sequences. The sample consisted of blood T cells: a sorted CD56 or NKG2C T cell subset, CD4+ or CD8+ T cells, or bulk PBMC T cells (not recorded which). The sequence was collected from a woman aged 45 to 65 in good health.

The chain's CDR3 is CASSAPSRRELFF. The chain is built from TRBV12-3 or TRBV12-4 and TRBJ2-2; no DNA is available, so the TRBD1 call from TCRdb remains unchecked. The CDR3 totals 13 residues.